This is a list of T cell receptor beta chains from one sample in a study of T cell clones after liver transplantation. Sequenced by immunoSEQ multiplex PCR; TCRdb stores in-frame clones only, minus some. The data show tens of thousands of clones, around four fifths seen once. Sequencing was performed on CD4+ T cells from blood, taken at the 22-month timepoint. The source of these receptors is a human patient who received a liver transplant. Some T cells may be supplied by the graft donor. CDR3s include the opening cysteine and the closing phenylalanine or tryptophan. Each record gives: D gene, V gene, clone size, J gene, CDR3 DNA, CDR3 protein. The D gene is left open where the match is weak. Clone size is given for some rows only: seen once, a few or many times, or a class if the clone is expanded.

d_gene: NA
v_gene: TRBV6-1
abundance: NA
j_gene: TRBJ2-3
CDR3nt: TGTGCCAGCACCCCGGAGGACTCTAGCACAGATACGCAGTATTTT
CDR3aa: CASTPEDSSTDTQYF

d_gene: TRBD2
v_gene: TRBV6-5
abundance: NA
j_gene: TRBJ2-1
CDR3nt: TGTGCCATTGGGGAGGCTAGCGGGGGGCTAGATGAGCAGTTCTTC
CDR3aa: CAIGEASGGLDEQFF

d_gene: NA
v_gene: TRBV9
abundance: NA
j_gene: TRBJ1-2
CDR3nt: TGTGCCAGCAGCGTAGACGTCCAGGATGGCTACACCTTC
CDR3aa: CASSVDVQDGYTF

d_gene: NA
v_gene: TRBV5-5
abundance: NA
j_gene: TRBJ1-6
CDR3nt: TGTGCCAGCAGCTTCCAGGGGTTTGCGTCCTATAATTCACCCCTCCACTTT
CDR3aa: CASSFQGFASYNSPLHF

d_gene: NA
v_gene: TRBV7-9
abundance: NA
j_gene: TRBJ1-2
CDR3nt: TGTGCCAGCAGCTTAGGGCAACACTATGGCTACACCTTC
CDR3aa: CASSLGQHYGYTF

d_gene: NA
v_gene: TRBV14
abundance: NA
j_gene: TRBJ1-2
CDR3nt: TGTGCCAGCAGCCAAAGTGCGGGGTGGGAAGGCTACACCTTC
CDR3aa: CASSQSAGWEGYTF

d_gene: NA
v_gene: TRBV15
abundance: NA
j_gene: TRBJ1-5
CDR3nt: TGTGCCACCGCCAGAGCCGGGACCGATGATTATCAGCCCCAGCATTTT
CDR3aa: CATARAGTDDYQPQHF

d_gene: TRBD1
v_gene: TRBV7-2
abundance: once
j_gene: TRBJ2-1
CDR3nt: TGTGCCAGCAGCTTAGCCGGGACAGGGTATTATGAGCAGTTCTTC
CDR3aa: CASSLAGTGYYEQFF

d_gene: TRBD2
v_gene: TRBV5-1
abundance: NA
j_gene: TRBJ2-7
CDR3nt: TGCGCCAGCAGGCCCGGGACTAGTCCGTACGAGCAGTACTTC
CDR3aa: CASRPGTSPYEQYF

d_gene: NA
v_gene: TRBV7-2
abundance: NA
j_gene: TRBJ2-7
CDR3nt: TGTGCCAGCAGCGCCCGTTCGGGGCCCAACGAGCAGTACTTC
CDR3aa: CASSARSGPNEQYF

d_gene: NA
v_gene: TRBV29-1
abundance: NA
j_gene: TRBJ2-3
CDR3nt: TGCAGCGTTGATGGGTTGGGAATTGGCACAGATACGCAGTATTTT
CDR3aa: CSVDGLGIGTDTQYF

d_gene: NA
v_gene: TRBV6-1
abundance: few
j_gene: TRBJ1-1
CDR3nt: TGTGCCAGCGGGGCTTTTGTTGAAGCTTTCTTT
CDR3aa: CASGAFVEAFF

d_gene: TRBD1
v_gene: TRBV7-2
abundance: NA
j_gene: TRBJ2-3
CDR3nt: TGTGCCAGCAGCTCGAACAGGGGAACCGCAGATACGCAGTATTTT
CDR3aa: CASSSNRGTADTQYF

d_gene: TRBD2
v_gene: TRBV7-2
abundance: few
j_gene: TRBJ2-3
CDR3nt: TGTGCCAGCAGCTCCACGGGGGGGCCGTCAGATACGCAGTATTTT
CDR3aa: CASSSTGGPSDTQYF

d_gene: NA
v_gene: TRBV7-9
abundance: NA
j_gene: TRBJ2-1
CDR3nt: TGTGCCAGCAGCGAAGGGGGTGAGCAGTTCTTC
CDR3aa: CASSEGGEQFF

d_gene: TRBD1
v_gene: TRBV6-1
abundance: NA
j_gene: TRBJ2-7
CDR3nt: TGTGCCAGCAGACCCAGGGGGTCCAGCTACGAGCAGTACTTC
CDR3aa: CASRPRGSSYEQYF

d_gene: TRBD2
v_gene: TRBV7-8
abundance: NA
j_gene: TRBJ2-1
CDR3nt: TGTGCCAGCAGCCGATCCCGAACGGGAGGTATCAATGAGCAGTTCTTC
CDR3aa: CASSRSRTGGINEQFF

d_gene: TRBD2
v_gene: TRBV2
abundance: NA
j_gene: TRBJ2-3
CDR3nt: TGTGCCAGCAGCGCCCGGGACTACCGCACAGATACGCAGTATTTT
CDR3aa: CASSARDYRTDTQYF

d_gene: TRBD1
v_gene: TRBV4-3
abundance: NA
j_gene: TRBJ1-1
CDR3nt: TGCGCCAGCAGCTGGGCAGACAGGGGCCTGAACACTGAAGCTTTCTTT
CDR3aa: CASSWADRGLNTEAFF

d_gene: NA
v_gene: TRBV2
abundance: few
j_gene: TRBJ1-2
CDR3nt: TGTGCCAGCAACTTTGACGGGTATGGCTACACCTTC
CDR3aa: CASNFDGYGYTF

d_gene: TRBD2
v_gene: TRBV6-4
abundance: NA
j_gene: TRBJ2-1
CDR3nt: TGTGCCAGCAGTGACTTTGGGGGGGGGTCCTACAATGAGCAGTTCTTC
CDR3aa: CASSDFGGGSYNEQFF

d_gene: TRBD1
v_gene: TRBV19
abundance: NA
j_gene: TRBJ1-2
CDR3nt: TGTGCCAGTAGTATAACCGCCCGAAACAGGGGGGAGAGTGGCTACACCTTC
CDR3aa: CASSITARNRGESGYTF

d_gene: NA
v_gene: TRBV19
abundance: NA
j_gene: TRBJ1-4
CDR3nt: TGTGCCAGTAGAACGAGGAGTAATAATGAAAAACTGTTTTTT
CDR3aa: CASRTRSNNEKLFF

d_gene: TRBD1
v_gene: TRBV5-1
abundance: NA
j_gene: TRBJ1-2
CDR3nt: TGCGCCAGCAGCCTAACGACAGGGGCGTATGGCTACACCTTC
CDR3aa: CASSLTTGAYGYTF

d_gene: NA
v_gene: TRBV6-6
abundance: NA
j_gene: TRBJ2-7
CDR3nt: TGTGCCAGCAGTTTCAGGGGGGAGACCTACGAGCAGTACTTC
CDR3aa: CASSFRGETYEQYF

d_gene: NA
v_gene: TRBV7-2
abundance: NA
j_gene: TRBJ1-1
CDR3nt: TGTGCCAGCACCAGACTCCTTAACACTGAAGCTTTCTTT
CDR3aa: CASTRLLNTEAFF

d_gene: NA
v_gene: TRBV11-3
abundance: few
j_gene: TRBJ2-3
CDR3nt: TGTGCCAGCAGCTTAGGCCTCGGCCAGAACACAGATACGCAGTATTTT
CDR3aa: CASSLGLGQNTDTQYF

d_gene: NA
v_gene: TRBV6-6
abundance: NA
j_gene: TRBJ2-5
CDR3nt: TGTGCCAGCAGTTATATGCCGGACGAGACCCAGTACTTC
CDR3aa: CASSYMPDETQYF

d_gene: TRBD2
v_gene: TRBV9
abundance: once
j_gene: TRBJ2-1
CDR3nt: TGTGCCAGCAGCGAGAGAACGGGACTAGCGGGATCCAATGAGCAGTTCTTC
CDR3aa: CASSERTGLAGSNEQFF

d_gene: TRBD2
v_gene: TRBV7-2
abundance: NA
j_gene: TRBJ2-5
CDR3nt: TGTGCCAGCAGCTTATACGGACTAGCGGGGTCAGAGACCCAGTACTTC
CDR3aa: CASSLYGLAGSETQYF

d_gene: TRBD1
v_gene: TRBV7-7
abundance: NA
j_gene: TRBJ1-1
CDR3nt: TGTGCCAGCAGATCCCACCCGTTGGGGGGCAGGGGGCGTTTTCCTGAAGCTTTCTTT
CDR3aa: CASRSHPLGGRGRFPEAFF

d_gene: NA
v_gene: TRBV19
abundance: NA
j_gene: TRBJ1-1
CDR3nt: TGTGCCAGTAGGCCACAGGGAGTGAACACTGAAGCTTTCTTT
CDR3aa: CASRPQGVNTEAFF